The clone carrying this T cell receptor beta chain was counted many times. Its antigen is unidentified. Amplification targeted TCR beta CDR3 regions from RNA transcripts. The HTBI primer set served for first-round RT-PCR of the TCR CDR3. TCRdb recomputed calls from the multiplex PCR reads with MiXCR, one row per CDR3 protein. The sample has approximately 510,000 distinct CDR3 sequences; 35% to 50% are singletons. The sample is drawn from a study of T cells in Graves' hyperthyroidism and ophthalmopathy. Study results and limitations: Blood also carried most thyroid clonotypes expanded above 0.001.

In germline, CDR1 is LNHDA, CDR2 SQIVND (reference sequence). This CDR3 has 17 residues. Between the trimmed V and J ends, which lost 4 bases and 5 bases, there was a span of 23 bases. The V and J genes are TRBV19 and TRBJ2-5; the D gene is possibly TRBD2 (6 bases). The material sequenced was peripheral blood or thyroid tissue (not recorded which). The receptor was isolated from an adult woman with Graves' disease, either hyperthyroidism or ophthalmopathy (not recorded which). The CDR3 nucleotides are TGTGCCAGTAGTACGACTTCCGGGACTCTCAAACGGGAGACCCAGTACTTC. Translated, it gives CASSTTSGTLKRETQYF.